The rows below give T cell receptor beta chains drawn from one sample of a study of shared clonotypes between healthy human individuals. The method was immunoSEQ multiplex PCR; TCRdb's version includes in-frame clones alone and lacks a portion of them. The sample consists of hundreds of thousands of clones, around 78% of them appearing once. The sample was PBMCs. Receptors originate from a woman in her forties in good health. Some clones in this sample may be carry-over from other donors' samples. Both conserved end residues are part of each CDR3. Fields, in order: clone size, V gene, J gene, D gene, CDR3 protein, CDR3 DNA. A D gene is named only where the DNA matches it firmly. Clone size is shown for a subset of rows, as once, few, many or a class of expanded clone.

>-|TRBV5-1|TRBJ2-3|-
CASSLEGWGTSDTDTQYF
TGCGCCAGCAGCTTGGAAGGGTGGGGGACTTCGGACACAGATACGCAGTATTTT
>many|TRBV25-1|TRBJ2-7|TRBD1
CASRSGTGNYEQYF
TGTGCCAGCAGATCCGGGACAGGGAACTACGAGCAGTACTTC
>-|TRBV27|TRBJ2-7|TRBD2
CASSSHSGMIYEQYF
TGTGCCAGCAGTTCACATAGCGGGATGATCTACGAGCAGTACTTC
>-|TRBV10-3|TRBJ1-2|-
CAISESEGGYTF
TGTGCCATCAGTGAGTCAGAGGGTGGCTACACCTTC
>once|TRBV7-2|TRBJ1-6|TRBD1
CASSSQGFGNSPLHF
TGTGCCAGCAGCTCACAGGGGTTCGGCAATTCACCCCTCCACTTT
>-|TRBV19|TRBJ2-7|-
CASSPGHVYEQYF
TGTGCCAGTAGTCCCGGACACGTTTACGAGCAGTACTTC
>-|TRBV21-1|TRBJ1-5|-
CASSKVVDRSLLRPQHF
TGTGCCAGCAGCAAAGTAGTGGACAGGTCTTTGCTGCGGCCCCAGCATTTT
>-|TRBV27|TRBJ2-3|-
CASSTTLLRSSTDTQYF
TGTGCCAGCAGTACAACCCTACTTAGATCTAGCACAGATACGCAGTATTTT
>-|TRBV2|TRBJ2-1|TRBD1
CASSGPGTEYNEQFF
TGTGCCAGCAGTGGTCCCGGGACAGAATACAATGAGCAGTTCTTC
>-|TRBV11-1|TRBJ2-2|TRBD1
CASSYYRGRNTGELFF
TGTGCCAGCAGCTACTACAGGGGACGGAACACCGGGGAGCTGTTTTTT
>-|TRBV9|TRBJ2-1|-
CASSLRLGRSSYNEQFF
TGTGCCAGCAGCCTCAGACTTGGGCGGTCTTCCTACAATGAGCAGTTCTTC
>-|TRBV6-6|TRBJ1-1|-
CASSYLDRGTEAFF
TGTGCCAGCAGTTACTTAGACCGTGGCACTGAAGCTTTCTTT
>-|TRBV5-1|TRBJ1-1|-
CASSLVSGLPEAFF
TGCGCCAGCAGCTTGGTTTCGGGGTTACCTGAAGCTTTCTTT
>-|TRBV10-3|TRBJ1-5|-
CAISENYSNQPQHF
TGTGCCATCAGTGAGAACTATAGCAATCAGCCCCAGCATTTT
>-|TRBV4-2|TRBJ2-1|TRBD2
CASSQEGTSGINEQFF
TGTGCCAGCAGCCAAGAAGGGACTAGCGGCATCAATGAGCAGTTCTTC
>-|TRBV7-2|TRBJ1-1|-
CASSLAVGVEAFF
TGTGCCAGCAGCTTAGCAGTCGGGGTTGAAGCTTTCTTT
>-|TRBV6-1|TRBJ2-7|-
CASSLFGAYEQYF
TGTGCCAGCAGCCTTTTCGGAGCCTACGAGCAGTACTTC
>-|TRBV29-1|TRBJ2-3|-
CSVEWPREDTQYF
TGCAGCGTTGAATGGCCGAGGGAGGATACGCAGTATTTT
>-|TRBV29-1|TRBJ2-1|-
CSVEGRGHVASWGEQFF
TGCAGCGTTGAAGGCAGGGGACACGTCGCGAGTTGGGGTGAGCAGTTCTTC
>-|TRBV5-1|TRBJ2-2|-
CASSPQNAGELFF
TGCGCCAGCAGCCCCCAGAACGCCGGGGAGCTGTTTTTT
>-|TRBV7-9|TRBJ2-1|TRBD2
CASSPTSGRNEQFF
TGTGCCAGCAGCCCAACTAGCGGGAGGAATGAGCAGTTCTTC
>few|TRBV9|TRBJ1-1|-
CASSGDRGTEAFF
TGTGCCAGCAGCGGCGACCGCGGCACTGAAGCTTTCTTT
>-|TRBV6-6|TRBJ2-1|-
CASSYASREQFF
TGTGCCAGCAGTTATGCGTCGAGAGAGCAGTTCTTC
>-|TRBV5-1|TRBJ2-7|TRBD2
CASSLEAGLALYEQYF
TGCGCCAGCAGCTTGGAAGCGGGACTAGCGCTCTACGAGCAGTACTTC
>-|TRBV2|TRBJ1-5|TRBD1
CASSGRQGSNQPQHF
TGTGCCAGCAGTGGGAGACAGGGGAGCAATCAGCCCCAGCATTTT
>-|TRBV28|TRBJ1-5|TRBD1
CASSLPGQAQGPQHF
TGTGCCAGCAGCCTCCCGGGACAGGCCCAGGGGCCCCAGCATTTT
>-|TRBV6-8|TRBJ1-5|TRBD1
CASSPPGQGSYSNQPQHF
TGTGCCAGCAGTCCACCGGGACAGGGATCTTATAGCAATCAGCCCCAGCATTTT
>-|TRBV28|TRBJ2-5|-
CASARRGQETQYF
TGTGCCAGCGCCCGGCGGGGACAAGAGACCCAGTACTTC
>-|TRBV7-8|TRBJ1-1|TRBD1
CASSTGGTGSFSQTFF
TGTGCCAGCAGCACAGGGGGTACAGGGAGTTTTTCCCAAACTTTCTTT
>-|TRBV11-3|TRBJ2-1|-
CASSPVGSSYNEQFF
TGTGCCAGCAGCCCTGTAGGGAGCTCCTACAATGAGCAGTTCTTC
>-|TRBV6-1|TRBJ1-2|TRBD1
CASRQGPNYGYTF
TGTGCCAGCAGACAGGGGCCAAACTATGGCTACACCTTC
>once|TRBV10-3|TRBJ1-1|TRBD1
CAISDKQGAVPEAFF
TGTGCCATCAGTGATAAACAGGGGGCAGTCCCTGAAGCTTTCTTT
>-|TRBV9|TRBJ2-1|-
CASSTAGTEQFF
TGTGCCAGCAGCACCGCCGGGACTGAGCAGTTCTTC
>once|TRBV19|TRBJ2-3|TRBD2
CASSPSGISTDTQYF
TGTGCCAGTAGTCCCAGCGGGATCAGCACAGATACGCAGTATTTT
>-|TRBV6-1|TRBJ1-1|-
CASRRGAETNTEAFF
TGTGCCAGCAGACGGGGCGCTGAAACGAACACTGAAGCTTTCTTT
>once|TRBV19|TRBJ2-2|-
CASRGGSGNTGELFF
TGTGCCAGTAGAGGGGGTAGCGGGAACACCGGGGAGCTGTTTTTT
>-|TRBV5-1|TRBJ1-4|-
CASSLPDEKLFF
TGCGCCAGCAGCTTGCCTGATGAAAAACTGTTTTTT
>-|TRBV6-1|TRBJ2-2|TRBD1
CASTPQGAGTGELFF
TGTGCCAGCACCCCACAGGGGGCAGGGACCGGGGAGCTGTTTTTT
>-|TRBV27|TRBJ2-1|-
CASSFRSARDRNEQFF
TGTGCCAGCAGTTTTCGGAGCGCCCGAGACCGGAATGAGCAGTTCTTC
>once|TRBV5-1|TRBJ2-2|TRBD1
CASSLPDRGFDGELFF
TGCGCCAGCAGCTTGCCGGACAGGGGGTTCGACGGGGAGCTGTTTTTT
>-|TRBV9|TRBJ2-3|TRBD2
CASSVGGRLDTQYF
TGTGCCAGCAGCGTAGGCGGGAGGCTGGATACGCAGTATTTT
>-|TRBV10-3|TRBJ1-2|-
CAISATGNDLTF
TGTGCCATCAGTGCGACCGGGAACGACCTTACCTTC
>many|TRBV7-7|TRBJ2-3|-
CASSFRVEDTQYF
TGTGCTAGCAGCTTTAGGGTTGAAGATACGCAGTATTTT
>-|TRBV6-1|TRBJ2-1|-
CASSAGVTGLGNNEQFF
TGTGCCAGCAGTGCGGGGGTGACGGGTCTAGGTAACAATGAGCAGTTCTTC
>-|TRBV2|TRBJ2-7|TRBD1
CASSALPGQGFRTYEQYF
TGTGCCAGCAGCGCCCTTCCGGGACAGGGGTTCAGGACCTACGAGCAGTACTTC
>-|TRBV28|TRBJ2-7|TRBD1
CASSFGTGPYEQYF
TGTGCCAGCAGTTTCGGGACAGGGCCCTACGAGCAGTACTTC
>few|TRBV7-9|TRBJ2-7|-
CASSSAGHEQYF
TGTGCCAGCAGCTCGGCAGGGCATGAGCAGTACTTC
>once|TRBV11-1|TRBJ2-1|TRBD1
CASSPDRGRDRFF
TGTGCCAGCAGTCCAGACAGGGGGCGGGATCGGTTCTTC
>-|TRBV9|TRBJ2-1|TRBD1
CAGSVATGQGDEQFF
TGTGCCGGCAGCGTAGCTACCGGACAGGGCGATGAGCAGTTCTTC
>-|TRBV7-9|TRBJ2-3|TRBD2
CASTPGTSVADTQYF
TGTGCCAGCACCCCTGGGACTAGCGTGGCAGATACGCAGTATTTT
>once|TRBV10-3|TRBJ2-1|-
CATKDSYNEQFF
TGTGCCACCAAGGACAGCTACAATGAGCAGTTCTTC
>many|TRBV19|TRBJ2-2|-
CASSRTVTSGELFF
TGTGCCAGTAGTCGGACGGTCACTTCCGGGGAGCTGTTTTTT
>many|TRBV7-3|TRBJ2-1|-
CASSLLRGRQDEQFF
TGTGCCAGCAGCTTATTGCGGGGACGTCAGGATGAGCAGTTCTTC
>-|TRBV7-3|TRBJ2-2|-
CASSPRATKSNTGELFF
TGTGCCAGCAGCCCCCGGGCGACGAAATCAAACACCGGGGAGCTGTTTTTT
>-|TRBV11-1|TRBJ2-7|-
CASSRGRYYEQYF
TGTGCCAGCAGCCGCGGCAGGTACTACGAGCAGTACTTC
>many|TRBV4-3|TRBJ2-1|-
CASSQGQHTNEQFF
TGCGCCAGCAGCCAAGGTCAGCATACTAATGAGCAGTTCTTC
>-|TRBV5-1|TRBJ1-2|-
CASSPNRVTNYGYTF
TGCGCCAGCAGCCCCAACAGGGTTACTAACTATGGCTACACCTTC
>-|TRBV5-6|TRBJ2-7|TRBD2
CASSLPGTSFYEQYF
TGTGCCAGCAGCCTACCCGGGACTAGCTTCTACGAGCAGTACTTC
>-|TRBV28|TRBJ1-5|-
CASKARNQPQHF
TGTGCCAGCAAGGCGCGCAATCAGCCCCAGCATTTT
>-|TRBV18|TRBJ2-5|-
CASSPPGIQETQYF
TGTGCCAGCTCACCACCGGGCATCCAAGAGACCCAGTACTTC